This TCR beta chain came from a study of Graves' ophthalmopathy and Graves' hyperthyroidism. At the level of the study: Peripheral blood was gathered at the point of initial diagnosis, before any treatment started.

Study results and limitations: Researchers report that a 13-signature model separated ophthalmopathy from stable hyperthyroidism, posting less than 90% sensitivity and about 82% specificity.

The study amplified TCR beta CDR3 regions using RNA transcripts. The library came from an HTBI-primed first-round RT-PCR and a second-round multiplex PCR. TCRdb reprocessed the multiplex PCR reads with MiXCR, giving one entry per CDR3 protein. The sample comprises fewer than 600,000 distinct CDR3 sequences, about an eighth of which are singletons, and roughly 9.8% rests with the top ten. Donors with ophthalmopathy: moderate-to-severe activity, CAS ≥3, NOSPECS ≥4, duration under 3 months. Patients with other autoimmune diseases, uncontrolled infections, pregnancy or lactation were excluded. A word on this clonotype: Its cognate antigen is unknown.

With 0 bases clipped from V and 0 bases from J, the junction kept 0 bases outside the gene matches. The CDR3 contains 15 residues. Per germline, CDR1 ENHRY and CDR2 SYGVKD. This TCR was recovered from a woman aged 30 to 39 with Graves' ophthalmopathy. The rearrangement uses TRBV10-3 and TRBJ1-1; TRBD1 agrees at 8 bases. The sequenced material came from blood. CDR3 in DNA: TGTGCCATCAGTGAGTCGGGACAGGTGAACACTGAAGCTTTCTTT. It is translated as CAISESGQVNTEAFF.